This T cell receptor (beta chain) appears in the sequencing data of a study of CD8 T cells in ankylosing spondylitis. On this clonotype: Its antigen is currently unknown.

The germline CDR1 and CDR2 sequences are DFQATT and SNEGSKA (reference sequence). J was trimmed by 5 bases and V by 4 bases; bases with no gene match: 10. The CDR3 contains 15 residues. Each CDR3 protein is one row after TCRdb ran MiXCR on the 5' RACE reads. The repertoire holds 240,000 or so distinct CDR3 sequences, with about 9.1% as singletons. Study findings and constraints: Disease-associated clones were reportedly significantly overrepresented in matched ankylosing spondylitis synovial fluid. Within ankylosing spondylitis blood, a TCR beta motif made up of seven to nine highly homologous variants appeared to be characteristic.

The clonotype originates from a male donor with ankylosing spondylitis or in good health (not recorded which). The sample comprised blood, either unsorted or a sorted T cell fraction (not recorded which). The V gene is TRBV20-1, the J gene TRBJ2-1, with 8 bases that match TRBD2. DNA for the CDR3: TGCAGTGCTATGAGGACTAGCAGACATGACAATGAGCAGTTCTTC. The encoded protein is CSAMRTSRHDNEQFF.